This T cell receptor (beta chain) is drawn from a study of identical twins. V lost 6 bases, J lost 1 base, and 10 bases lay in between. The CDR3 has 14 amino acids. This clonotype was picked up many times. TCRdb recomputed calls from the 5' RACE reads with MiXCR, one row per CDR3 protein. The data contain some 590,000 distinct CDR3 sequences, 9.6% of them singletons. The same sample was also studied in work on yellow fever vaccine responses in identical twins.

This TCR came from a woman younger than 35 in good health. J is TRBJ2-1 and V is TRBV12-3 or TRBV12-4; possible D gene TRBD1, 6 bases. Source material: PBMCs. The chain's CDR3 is CASSLQGSYNEQFF. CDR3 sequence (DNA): TGTGCCAGCAGCCTACAGGGTTCCTACAATGAGCAGTTCTTC.